This T cell receptor (delta chain) appears in the sequencing data of a study of Vδ1+ human thymocytes. RNA was extracted from the cells and then reverse transcribed. Multiplex PCR used pooled V-gene forward primers and a constant-region reverse primer to amplify CDR3s. TCRdb applied CATT to the multiplex PCR reads for clone calling. This repertoire shows around 24,000 delta-chain clones, about 31% found once; its top ten account for around 1.5%. This clone showed up just a few times. Its target is unknown. Notes on the study in general: In the thymus, TRG and TRD repertoires looked highly polyclonal with Gaussian CDR3 lengths. Despite high sort purity, about 20% of thymic T cell receptor delta sequences were Vdelta2.

V dropped 3 bases and J dropped 11; count of bases not matched to a gene: 24. The CDR3 has 18 amino acids. Per germline, CDR1 TSWWSYY and CDR2 QGS. V and J are TRDV1 and TRDJ1; TRDD2 matches 7 bases. This TCR derives from a boy less than two years old who had congenital heart surgery. The sample consisted of Vdelta1+ gamma-delta thymocytes from the thymus. The subset denotes: FACS-sorted CD3+ TCRalphabeta- TCRVdelta1+ TCRVdelta2- thymocytes. CDR3 amino acids: CALGDHGLPQDPWEKLIF. DNA of the CDR3: TGTGCTCTTGGGGACCACGGCCTTCCTCAAGACCCCTGGGAGAAGCTCATCTTT.